The 26 T cell receptor beta chains given below trace back to one sample, sequenced in a study of blood T cell repertoires in COVID-19. TCRdb's copy holds only in-frame clones and misses some; the assay was immunoSEQ multiplex PCR. This table holds over 400,000 clones, more than 80% found once. Source material: peripheral blood. Every receptor here comes from a woman in her thirties with active or convalescent COVID-19.

The J gene is TRBJ2-2, the V gene TRBV11-2; TRBD2 is a possible D gene (5 bases). The germline V gene has CDR1 SGHAT and CDR2 FQNNGV. This CDR3 spans 14 amino acids. Trimming removed 2 bases from V and 6 bases from J, with 10 bases in between. CDR3 sequence: CASSLIGGPGELFF. The CDR3 DNA is TGTGCCAGCAGCTTAATCGGAGGCCCCGGGGAGCTGTTTTTT. Drawing the rest from reference TRBV11-2 and TRBJ2-2, the complete variable domain is EAGVAQSPRYKIIEKRQSVAFWCNPISGHATLYWYQQILGQGPKLLIQFQNNGVVDDSQLPKDRFSAERLKGVDSTLKIQPAKLEDSAVYLCASSLIGGPGELFFGEGSRLTVL.

The gene calls are TRBV5-1 and TRBJ2-7, with 8 nucleotides matching TRBD2. The length of the CDR3 is 14 residues. Losses at the gene ends were 3 bases for V and 2 bases for J; bases not matched to a gene: 4. Germline V gene sequence: CDR1 SGHRS, CDR2 YFSETQ. The CDR3 here is CASSWAGGPYEQYF. CDR3 sequence (DNA): TGCGCCAGCAGCTGGGCGGGGGGCCCCTACGAGCAGTACTTC.

The V call is TRBV25-1, the J call TRBJ2-1, with D perhaps TRBD2 (5 bases). This CDR3 is 9 amino acids long. Germline V CDR1 and CDR2: MGHDK, SYGVNS. The CDR3 protein is CASGDEQFF. In DNA, the CDR3 is TGTGCAAGCGGAGATGAGCAGTTCTTC.

The chain carries TRBV3-1 (or the pseudogene TRBV3-2) and TRBJ1-2; D unresolved. The germline V gene has CDR1 LGHDT and CDR2 YNNKEL (reference sequence). The CDR3 is 16 residues long. V dropped 4 bases and J dropped 3 bases, with 18 bases sitting between them. The chain's CDR3 is CASSPPYFLKDYGYTF. In DNA, the CDR3 is TGTGCCAGCAGCCCTCCATACTTTCTGAAAGACTATGGCTACACCTTC.

This chain links TRBV3-1 (or the pseudogene TRBV3-2) with TRBJ2-3; D is perhaps TRBD2 (5 bases). Germline CDR1 is LGHDT and CDR2 is YNNKEL (reference sequence). Trimming removed 1 base at V and 2 bases at J, with 19 bases between. This CDR3 has 18 residues. The CDR3 here is CASSQGPSVAPYTDTQYF. The CDR3 DNA reads as TGTGCCAGCAGCCAAGGTCCTTCGGTAGCGCCCTACACAGATACGCAGTATTTT.

The V gene is TRBV15, the J gene TRBJ2-1, with D possibly matching TRBD2 (5 bases). The CDR3 covers 16 residues. Germline CDR1 is LNHNV and CDR2 is YYDKDF (reference sequence). The V gene lost 3 bases and the J gene lost 0 bases, with 12 bases spanning the gap. The CDR3 spells CATSSGGQGSYNEQFF. In DNA, the CDR3 is TGTGCCACCAGCAGCGGCGGGCAAGGCTCCTACAATGAGCAGTTCTTC.

The chain couples TRBV5-1 to TRBJ2-7, with TRBD2 matching over 12 bases. V gave up 4 bases and J gave up 4 bases; unmatched junction bases: 3. The CDR3 has 14 amino acids. Germline V CDR1 and CDR2: SGHRS, YFSETQ. The CDR3 DNA follows: TGCGCCAGCAGCCCTGGGACTAGCGGGTACGAGCAGTACTTC. Residues: CASSPGTSGYEQYF.

The chain is built from TRBV27 and TRBJ1-6; unclear D gene. Per the germline V gene, CDR1 is MNHEY and CDR2 is SMNVEV (reference sequence). The V end lost 5 bases, the J end lost 5 bases, and 4 bases lay between the germline ends. The CDR3 spans 12 residues. Written as DNA, the CDR3 is TGTGCCAGCAGTCTTAATAATTCACCCCTCCACTTT. This sequence encodes CASSLNNSPLHF.

The V call is TRBV10-1, the J call TRBJ1-4, with 7 nucleotides matching TRBD1. CDR1 WNHNN and CDR2 SYGVQD come from the germline V gene (reference sequence). Trimming removed 6 bases from V and 5 bases from J; junction bases left unmatched: 6. The CDR3 extends over 14 amino acids. CDR3 sequence reads: CASSGGTDNEKLFF. The CDR3 DNA follows: TGCGCCAGCAGCGGCGGGACAGACAATGAAAAACTGTTTTTT.

This rearrangement joins TRBV7-2 to TRBJ1-2, with 7 bases lining up with TRBD1. The CDR3 extends over 16 amino acids. V shed 4 bases and J 0 bases; nucleotides not matched to a gene: 8. Germline V gives CDR1 SGHTA, CDR2 FQGNSA. The CDR3: CASSSRQGPANYGYTF. The CDR3 nucleotides read TGTGCCAGCAGCTCTCGACAGGGACCTGCTAACTATGGCTACACCTTC. Filled out from reference TRBV7-2 and TRBJ1-2, the complete variable domain reads GAGVSQSPSNKVTEKGKDVELRCDPISGHTALYWYRQSLGQGLEFLIYFQGNSAPDKSGLPSDRFSAERTGGSVSTLTIQRTQQEDSAVYLCASSSRQGPANYGYTFGSGTRLTVV.

A note on this clone: The same CDR3 arises from other DNA sequences in this sample as well. The rearrangement links TRBV6-5 to TRBJ2-2; 8 bases are a match to TRBD1. The CDR3 contains 16 residues. V shed 0 bases and J 1 base; nucleotides not matched to a gene: 1. The germline V gene has CDR1 MNHEY and CDR2 SVGAGI. DNA for the CDR3: TGTGCCAGCAGTTACTCGGGACAGGTGAACACCGGGGAGCTGTTTTTT. Translating it yields CASSYSGQVNTGELFF.

This chain uses TRBV27 with TRBJ2-3; 13 nucleotides line up with TRBD2. The CDR3 runs to 16 residues. The V gene's germline CDR1 is MNHEY and CDR2 SMNVEV (reference sequence). V shed 6 bases and J 2 bases; nucleotides not matched to a gene: 5. The CDR3: CASRPGLAGITDTQYF. Here the CDR3 DNA reads TGTGCCAGCAGACCGGGACTAGCGGGGATCACAGATACGCAGTATTTT.

This chain links TRBV9 with TRBJ2-7; D is unclear. Germline V gene sequence: CDR1 SGDLS, CDR2 YYNGEE. V lost 0 bases and J 2 bases, leaving 12 bases between the germline ends. The CDR3 contains 15 residues. In DNA, the CDR3 is TGTGCCAGCAGCGTAGGTATCGGTCTTCCCTACGAGCAGTACTTC. It yields the protein CASSVGIGLPYEQYF.

The sample holds one count of this clone. A read error may account for a junction end that differs from germline. This sequence joins TRBV5-4 and TRBJ1-3; tentatively, D is TRBD1 (6 bases). Germline CDR1 and CDR2: SGHNT and YYREEE (reference sequence). This CDR3 has 15 amino acids. The CDR3 sequence: CASSLDGQPGNTIYF. The CDR3 DNA reads TGTGCCAGCAGCTTGGATGGACAGCCTGGCAACACCATATATTTT.

The V and J genes are TRBV4-2 and TRBJ2-7, with 9 bases aligning to TRBD2. V was clipped by 3 bases and J by 5 bases; unmatched bases: 14. There are 17 residues in the CDR3. The germline V gene has CDR1 LGHNA and CDR2 YNFKEQ. The CDR3 reads CASSHLTPAGGPHEQYF. For the CDR3, the DNA is TGTGCCAGCAGCCACCTTACCCCCGCGGGAGGGCCCCACGAGCAGTACTTC.

The CDR3 is CASSPPGRDEQYF. Written as DNA, the CDR3 is TGTGCCAGCAGCCCCCCCGGGAGGGACGAGCAGTACTTC. The rearrangement joins TRBV7-6 to TRBJ2-7; 8 bases line up with TRBD2. Germline V CDR1 and CDR2: SGHVS, FNYEAQ. J lost 5 bases, V lost 5 bases, and 5 bases had no gene match. The CDR3 contains 13 residues.

This chain links TRBV19 with TRBJ2-1, with TRBD1 matching over 11 bases. J was trimmed by 3 bases and V by 3 bases; bases with no gene match: 4. The length of the CDR3 is 16 residues. Germline values: CDR1 LNHDA, CDR2 SQIVND (reference sequence). The CDR3 here is CASSISGTGGYNEQFF. For the CDR3, the DNA is TGTGCCAGTAGTATTTCCGGGACAGGGGGCTACAATGAGCAGTTCTTC.

The rearrangement uses TRBV3-1 (or the pseudogene TRBV3-2) and TRBJ2-1; TRBD2 matches 7 bases. The CDR3 is 16 residues long. V lost 4 bases and J lost 7; bases outside the gene matches: 13. Per germline, CDR1 LGHDT and CDR2 YNNKEL (reference sequence). In DNA form, the CDR3 reads TGTGCCAGCAGCCGCGGGACTACCACCAACCGAAATGAGCAGTTCTTC. Residues: CASSRGTTTNRNEQFF.

This chain connects TRBV29-1 to TRBJ2-5, with TRBD2 matching over 10 bases. V lost 6 bases and J lost 2; bases outside the gene matches: 6. The CDR3 runs 14 residues. Germline CDR1 is SQVTM and CDR2 is ANQGSEA. The CDR3: CSVRQRGGQETQYF. The CDR3 DNA is TGCAGCGTGAGACAGCGGGGGGGACAAGAGACCCAGTACTTC.

J is TRBJ1-1 and V is TRBV7-2, with a tentative D call TRBD1 (5 bases). This CDR3 comprises 16 residues. CDR1 and CDR2 from the germline V gene are SGHTA and FQGNSA. The V end lost 0 bases, the J end lost 6 bases, and 17 bases lay between the germline ends. Here the CDR3 DNA reads TGTGCCAGCAGCTTAGCAGGGGCAGGGTTGGCTTCTGAAGCTTTCTTT. As protein: CASSLAGAGLASEAFF.

The V and J genes are TRBV7-2 and TRBJ2-1; a possible D gene is TRBD1 (6 bases). The ends were cut back, 3 bases at V and 0 bases at J, with 6 bases in the middle. The germline CDR1 and CDR2 sequences are SGHTA and FQGNSA. The CDR3 extends over 14 amino acids. CDR3 nucleotide sequence: TGTGCCAGCAGCTTGGACAGCTCCTACAATGAGCAGTTCTTC. Residues: CASSLDSSYNEQFF.

The rearrangement joins TRBV2 to TRBJ1-1; 8 bases are shared with TRBD1. Germline loops: CDR1 SNHLY, CDR2 FYNNEI. V lost 2 bases and J lost 4; bases outside the gene matches: 6. The CDR3 runs to 15 residues. CDR3 region: CASSEIGQGFTEAFF. CDR3 nucleotides: TGTGCCAGCAGTGAAATAGGACAGGGATTCACTGAAGCTTTCTTT.

This chain connects TRBV7-9 to TRBJ1-2; 9 bases are a match to TRBD1. With V trimmed by 5 bases and J by 7 bases, 8 bases remained unmatched. The CDR3 totals 14 residues. CDR1 and CDR2 from the germline V gene are SEHNR and FQNEAQ (reference sequence). The CDR3 region has the DNA TGTGCCAGCAGCACCACAGGGGGCAGTGGTGGCTACACCTTC. Translated, it gives CASSTTGGSGGYTF. The complete variable domain, with remaining parts taken from reference TRBV7-9 and TRBJ1-2, reads DTGVSQNPRHKITKRGQNVTFRCDPISEHNRLYWYRQTLGQGPEFLTYFQNEAQLEKSRLLSDRFSAERPKGSFSTLEIQRTEQGDSAMYLCASSTTGGSGGYTFGSGTRLTVV.

The chain joins TRBV5-1 to TRBJ2-1; tentative D call: TRBD2 (6 bases). Germline V gene lookup returns CDR1 SGHRS and CDR2 YFSETQ. This CDR3 comprises 15 residues. The V gene lost 0 bases and the J gene lost 5 bases, with 12 bases spanning the gap. Here the CDR3 reads CASSLEGRRDNEQFF. The CDR3 DNA sequence: TGCGCCAGCAGCTTGGAAGGGCGGAGGGACAATGAGCAGTTCTTC. The whole variable domain, remainder taken from reference TRBV5-1 and TRBJ2-1, is KAGVTQTPRYLIKTRGQQVTLSCSPISGHRSVSWYQQTPGQGLQFLFEYFSETQRNKGNFPGRFSGRQFSNSRSEMNVSTLELGDSALYLCASSLEGRRDNEQFFGPGTRLTVL.

The chain uses TRBV2 and TRBJ2-2, with TRBD2 matching over 11 bases. V gave up 4 bases and J gave up 7 bases; unmatched junction bases: 8. The CDR3 covers 16 residues. The germline gives CDR1 SNHLY, CDR2 FYNNEI. CDR3 nucleotide sequence: TGTGCCAGCAGTGGTCCTAGCGGGGGGCCCCTCGGGGAGCTGTTTTTT. This encodes CASSGPSGGPLGELFF.

The rearrangement links TRBV2 to TRBJ1-4, with D possibly being TRBD1 (6 bases). From germline, CDR1 is SNHLY and CDR2 FYNNEI. Trimming cost V 6 bases and J 3 bases, with 11 bases left between them. The length of the CDR3 is 14 residues. CDR3 coding DNA: TGTGCCAGCAGCGTACAGGGTTCTAATGAAAAACTGTTTTTT. It codes for CASSVQGSNEKLFF.